This TCR beta chain was obtained from a study of T cells in Graves' hyperthyroidism and ophthalmopathy. Study observations and caveats: Blood also showed most of the thyroid clonotypes that were expanded above 0.001.

Researchers amplified the TCR beta CDR3 regions from RNA transcripts. RT-PCR in the first round (using the HTBI primer set) targeted the TCR CDR3. One entry per CDR3 protein, called by TCRdb with MiXCR from the multiplex PCR reads. This sample has 350,000 or so distinct CDR3 sequences, with over 15% found just once. Details on this clonotype: Antigen specificity is unknown. This may come from a read error, since a much larger clone is one base off.

Disease duration under 2 months; hyperthyroidism patients were aged 18 to 65. Uncontrolled infection, other autoimmune disease, pregnancy and lactation each barred patients from inclusion. Out of roughly 9.1 ml of fresh peripheral blood came the PBMCs. Germline-derived CDR1 and CDR2 are SNHLY and FYNNEI. This CDR3 has 15 amino acids. The sequenced sample consisted of blood. The origin of this receptor is a woman in her fifties or sixties with Graves' hyperthyroidism. This chain links TRBV2 with TRBJ2-1, with TRBD2 matching over 13 bases. The CDR3 DNA reads TGTGCCAGCATTGAGGGACTAGCGGGACAAAATGGGCAGTTCTTC. This gives the protein CASIEGLAGQNGQFF. Drawing the rest from reference TRBV2 and TRBJ2-1, the complete variable domain is EPEVTQTPSHQVTQMGQEVILRCVPISNHLYFYWYRQILGQKVEFLVSFYNNEISEKSEIFDDQFSVERPDGSNFTLKIRSTKLEDSAMYFCASIEGLAGQNGQFFGPGTRLTVL.